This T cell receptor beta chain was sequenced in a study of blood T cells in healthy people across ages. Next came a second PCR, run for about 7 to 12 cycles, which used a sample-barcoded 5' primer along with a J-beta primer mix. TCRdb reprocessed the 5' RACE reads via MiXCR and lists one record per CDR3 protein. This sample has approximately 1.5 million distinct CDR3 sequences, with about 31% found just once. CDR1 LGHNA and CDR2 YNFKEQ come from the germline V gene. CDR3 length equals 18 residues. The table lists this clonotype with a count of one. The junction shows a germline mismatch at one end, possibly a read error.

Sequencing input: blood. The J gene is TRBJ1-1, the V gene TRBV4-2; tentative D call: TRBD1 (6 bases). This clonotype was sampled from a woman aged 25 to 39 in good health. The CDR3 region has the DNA TGTGCCGGCAGCCAAGATCGGAGGGGCGCAGGGGCTACCTGGGAAGCTTTCTTT. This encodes CAGSQDRRGAGATWEAFF.